This entry lists 29 T cell receptor beta chains sequenced from one sample in a study of cytomegalovirus exposure and HLA in healthy donors. Both 60 Vbeta primers and 13 Jbeta primers went into the PCR. Profiled with immunoSEQ multiplex PCR; TCRdb holds only in-frame clones, not every one. Of 130,000 or so clones listed, roughly 78% are singletons. Sequenced material: PBMCs. The receptor source for this set is a middle-aged woman in good health and CMV-seronegative.

The J gene is TRBJ2-5, the V gene TRBV28; 12 bases are shared with TRBD1. TRBJ2-7 matches the DNA end more closely, so the J call is doubtful. The CDR3 spans 18 residues. CDR1 MDHEN and CDR2 SYDVKM come from the germline V gene. The CDR3 loop reads CASRSTGQGASLRYEQYF. The CDR3 bases are TGTGCCAGCAGATCGACGGGACAGGGGGCTTCCTTACGGTACGAGCAGTACTTC.

A single count supports this clone. The rearrangement joins TRBV5-4 to TRBJ2-5; unclear D gene. CDR1 is SGHNT and CDR2 is YYREEE in the germline V gene (reference sequence). The germline V and J ends were trimmed by 0 bases and 5 bases, with 8 bases remaining between them. This CDR3 is built from 13 residues. CDR3 loop: CASSLAPRETQYF. The CDR3 DNA reads as TGTGCCAGCAGCTTGGCGCCACGGGAGACCCAGTACTTC.

This clone was recorded only once. This sequence joins TRBV15 and TRBJ2-5; 10 positions agree with TRBD2. CDR1 is LNHNV and CDR2 is YYDKDF in the germline V gene (reference sequence). The CDR3 totals 16 residues. The J segment lost 7 bases and the V segment lost 1 base, leaving 9 bases of the junction unmatched. The CDR3 DNA sequence: TGTGCCACCAGCAGAGGTGGTAGCGGGAGGACCGGGACCCAGTACTTC. Its translation is CATSRGGSGRTGTQYF.

Details on this clone: An end of the junction does not agree with germline; a read error may underlie this. The chain links TRBV7-9 to TRBJ2-3, with TRBD1 matching 7 bases. This CDR3 comprises 16 residues. Germline V gene data show CDR1 as SEHNR and CDR2 as FQNEAQ (reference sequence). The CDR3 region has the DNA TGTTCCAGCAGCGCCGGGGACAGCGGTGGCACAGATACGCAGTATTTT. It codes for CSSSAGDSGGTDTQYF.

The chain links TRBV4-2 to TRBJ2-7; a possible D gene is TRBD2 (6 bases). This CDR3 is 13 amino acids long. V lost 4 bases to trimming and J lost 3 bases, with 10 bases between them. Germline-derived CDR1 and CDR2 are LGHNA and YNFKEQ. CDR3 in amino acids: CASSPAGYYEQYF. CDR3 DNA sequence: TGTGCCAGCAGCCCAGCGGGCTACTACGAGCAGTACTTC.

Only a few counts were recorded for this clone. This chain links TRBV4-2 with TRBJ2-3; D call uncertain. V was pared by 1 base and J by 4 bases, with 12 bases between. The CDR3 runs to 15 residues. Germline CDR1 reads LGHNA; CDR2 reads YNFKEQ. As DNA, the CDR3 is TGTGCCAGCAGCCAAGTAATAGGAGTTTCAGATACGCAGTATTTT. Translating it yields CASSQVIGVSDTQYF.

The chain is built from TRBV4-3 and TRBJ2-4; 9 bases match TRBD2. CDR1 and CDR2 (germline): LGHNA, YSLEER. This CDR3 spans 16 amino acids. After removal of 4 bases from V and 8 bases from J, the junction contained 12 bases not matched to a gene. Here the CDR3 reads CASSPGLAGAVHIQYF. The CDR3 coding sequence is TGCGCCAGCAGCCCGGGACTAGCCGGCGCGGTGCACATTCAGTACTTC.

This chain uses TRBV27 with TRBJ2-7; tentatively, D is TRBD2 (5 bases). Trimming left V 6 bases short and J 5 bases short, with 14 bases between. The CDR3 has 13 residues. Germline V gene data show CDR1 as MNHEY and CDR2 as SMNVEV (reference sequence). CDR3 region: CASRHRGSDEQYF. Here the CDR3 DNA reads TGTGCCAGCAGACATCGGGGAAGCGACGAGCAGTACTTC.

This clone is deemed medium-sized (0.01 to 0.1%). The rearrangement uses TRBV19 and TRBJ1-1; D is undetermined. The CDR3 extends over 13 amino acids. Trimming took 3 bases from V and 1 from J, leaving 6 bases between them. Germline assignment: CDR1 LNHDA and CDR2 SQIVND (reference sequence). CDR3 loop: CASSMGRNTEAFF. In nucleotides, the CDR3 is TGTGCCAGTAGTATGGGGAGGAACACTGAAGCTTTCTTT.

The chain combines TRBV28 with TRBJ2-7, with 8 bases aligning to TRBD1. Trimming removed 3 bases from V and 5 bases from J; junction bases left unmatched: 6. From germline, CDR1 is MDHEN and CDR2 SYDVKM. The CDR3 extends over 14 amino acids. CDR3 in DNA: TGTGCCAGCAGTTTCCAGGGGGCGCGGGACGAGCAGTACTTC. Translation: CASSFQGARDEQYF.

This chain uses TRBV5-5 with TRBJ1-6; TRBD1 matches 7 bases. The germline gives CDR1 SGHKS, CDR2 YYEKEE (reference sequence). The CDR3 runs to 14 residues. V shed 7 bases and J 4 bases; nucleotides not matched to a gene: 5. CDR3 region: CASGGQAYNSPLHF. The CDR3 DNA reads as TGTGCCAGCGGAGGACAGGCATATAATTCACCCCTCCACTTT.

The genes are TRBV7-2 and TRBJ1-5, with TRBD1 matching 8 bases. With 5 bases clipped from V and 4 bases from J, the junction kept 4 bases outside the gene matches. There are 14 residues in the CDR3. The germline gives CDR1 SGHTA, CDR2 FQGNSA. The DNA of the CDR3 is TGTGCCAGCAGCCTCCGACAGGGGAATCAGCCCCAGCATTTT. Its translation is CASSLRQGNQPQHF.

This sequence joins TRBV2 and TRBJ2-7; the match to TRBD2 covers 11 bases. This CDR3 has 18 amino acids. The trim removed 1 base at V and 4 bases at J, leaving 12 bases unmatched. CDR1 and CDR2 (germline): SNHLY, FYNNEI. The CDR3 DNA is TGTGCCAGCAGTGAAGAATCCCCGCTAGCGGGAGGTCGGTACGAGCAGTACTTC. The encoded protein is CASSEESPLAGGRYEQYF. Full variable domain (rest looked up from reference TRBV2 and TRBJ2-7): EPEVTQTPSHQVTQMGQEVILRCVPISNHLYFYWYRQILGQKVEFLVSFYNNEISEKSEIFDDQFSVERPDGSNFTLKIRSTKLEDSAMYFCASSEESPLAGGRYEQYFGPGTRLTVT.

J is TRBJ2-1 and V is TRBV7-3, with D perhaps matching TRBD2 (6 bases). This CDR3 has 17 amino acids. Trimming pared 5 bases from V and 7 bases from J, leaving 24 bases between. Germline-derived CDR1 and CDR2 are SGHTA and FQGTGA. The CDR3 sequence is CASSPHWRGAPRNEQFF. CDR3 DNA: TGTGCCAGCAGCCCGCACTGGAGGGGAGCCCCTAGGAATGAGCAGTTCTTC.

This clone was observed a few times. J is TRBJ1-5 and V is TRBV28; D possibly corresponds to TRBD1 (5 bases). V dropped 3 bases and J dropped 2 bases, with 11 bases sitting between them. The CDR3 totals 15 residues. The V gene's germline CDR1 is MDHEN and CDR2 SYDVKM. This chain's CDR3 is CASSFGGVGNQPQHF. CDR3 nucleotides: TGTGCCAGCAGTTTCGGGGGGGTTGGCAATCAGCCCCAGCATTTT.

The J gene is TRBJ2-7, the V gene TRBV5-8; D perhaps matches TRBD2 (6 bases). With 10 bases removed from V and 4 bases from J, the gap between germline ends came to 18 bases. The germline V gene has CDR1 SGHTS and CDR2 YDEGEE. The CDR3 length is 13 residues. The CDR3 sequence: CAGGQRAQYEQYF. Here the CDR3 DNA reads TGTGCCGGCGGCCAGCGGGCCCAATACGAGCAGTACTTC.

CDR3 loop: CASRTGYSNQPQHF. The CDR3 coding sequence is TGTGCCAGCCGGACAGGGTACAGCAATCAGCCCCAGCATTTT. The V gene is TRBV19, the J gene TRBJ1-5, with 8 nucleotides matching TRBD1. CDR1 is LNHDA and CDR2 is SQIVND in the germline V gene (reference sequence). CDR3 length equals 14 residues. The junction had 5 bases not matched to a gene; V was cut back by 9 bases and J by 1 base. Using reference TRBV19 and TRBJ1-5 for the parts outside the CDR3, the full variable domain is DGGITQSPKYLFRKEGQNVTLSCEQNLNHDAMYWYRQDPGQGLRLIYYSQIVNDFQKGDIAEGYSVSREKKESFPLTVTSAQKNPTAFYLCASRTGYSNQPQHFGDGTRLSIL.

The chain uses TRBV19 and TRBJ1-5, with 8 bases that match TRBD1. The V gene end was trimmed by 0 bases and the J gene end by 5 bases; junction bases not matched to a gene: 3. Germline-derived CDR1 and CDR2 are LNHDA and SQIVND (reference sequence). The CDR3 length is 15 residues. CDR3 sequence: CASSIDRQGYQPQHF. The CDR3, as DNA: TGTGCCAGTAGTATAGATCGACAGGGGTATCAGCCCCAGCATTTT.

This rearrangement joins TRBV28 to TRBJ2-2; 8 bases are shared with TRBD1. Germline V gene data show CDR1 as MDHEN and CDR2 as SYDVKM. The CDR3 is 15 amino acids. V trimming: 4 bases; J trimming: 5 bases; junction bases outside the gene matches: 6. CDR3 DNA: TGTGCCAGCAGTTCGGGACAGGAGCTAACCGGGGAGCTGTTTTTT. Translated, it gives CASSSGQELTGELFF.

The V and J genes are TRBV7-2 and TRBJ2-5; weak D call: TRBD2 (5 bases). V was cut by 4 bases and J by 1 base, with 13 bases left in between. Germline V gene lookup returns CDR1 SGHTA and CDR2 FQGNSA. This CDR3 is built from 15 residues. CDR3 region: CASSSEQTIQETQYF. The CDR3 nucleotides read TGTGCCAGCAGCTCGGAGCAGACTATCCAAGAGACCCAGTACTTC.

V and J are TRBV27 and TRBJ2-1; tentatively, D is TRBD1 (5 bases). The CDR3 has 15 amino acids. CDR1 and CDR2 from the germline V gene are MNHEY and SMNVEV (reference sequence). V was pared by 0 bases and J by 2 bases, with 8 bases between. The CDR3 bases are TGTGCCAGCAGTTTATCCCCAGGGACCTACAATGAGCAGTTCTTC. It is translated as CASSLSPGTYNEQFF.

V and J are TRBV7-8 and TRBJ1-2; D may be TRBD1 (5 bases). The V gene lost 0 bases and the J gene lost 0 bases, with 20 bases spanning the gap. Germline lookup yields CDR1 SGHVS and CDR2 FQNEAQ. The CDR3 sequence is 19 residues long. The CDR3 is CASSLAYGGEWVANYGYTF. CDR3 sequence (DNA): TGTGCCAGCAGCTTAGCGTATGGGGGGGAGTGGGTAGCTAACTATGGCTACACCTTC.

This rearrangement joins TRBV7-9 to TRBJ2-7, with TRBD1 matching over 8 bases. CDR1 and CDR2 from the germline V gene are SEHNR and FQNEAQ (reference sequence). The trim removed 3 bases at V and 2 bases at J, leaving 6 bases unmatched. The length of the CDR3 is 15 residues. CDR3 bases: TGTGCCAGCAGCTTTCGTACAGGGGGACCCTACGAGCAGTACTTC. As protein: CASSFRTGGPYEQYF.

The chain recombines TRBV10-3 with TRBJ2-2; TRBD1 aligns across 8 bases. The germline V gene encodes CDR1 ENHRY and CDR2 SYGVKD. The V gene end was trimmed by 11 bases and the J gene end by 5 bases; junction bases not matched to a gene: 10. This CDR3 has 14 amino acids. In DNA, the CDR3 is TGTGCCTCACAGGGGGGCGACGGGACCGGGGAGCTGTTTTTT. Translation gives CASQGGDGTGELFF.

The chain combines TRBV19 with TRBJ2-7; TRBD2 is a possible D gene (6 bases). CDR1 is LNHDA, CDR2 SQIVND, per germline (reference sequence). Between the trimmed V and J ends, which lost 7 bases and 6 bases, there was a span of 19 bases. The CDR3 is 14 amino acids. CDR3 nucleotides: TGTGCCAGTATGGGTATCGGGACCGGGAGCGAGCAGTACTTC. Protein sequence: CASMGIGTGSEQYF. Variable domain in full (rest from reference TRBV19 and TRBJ2-7): DGGITQSPKYLFRKEGQNVTLSCEQNLNHDAMYWYRQDPGQGLRLIYYSQIVNDFQKGDIAEGYSVSREKKESFPLTVTSAQKNPTAFYLCASMGIGTGSEQYFGPGTRLTVT.

The CDR3 loop is CASSYDRAAADTQYF. The DNA of the CDR3 is TGTGCCAGCAGTTACGACAGGGCGGCCGCAGATACGCAGTATTTT. The J gene is TRBJ2-3, the V gene TRBV2; 7 bases map to TRBD1. V trimming: 5 bases; J trimming: 4 bases; junction bases outside the gene matches: 9. This CDR3 contains 15 residues. CDR1 and CDR2 from the germline V gene are SNHLY and FYNNEI.

V is TRBV19 and J is TRBJ2-5; 7 nucleotides align to TRBD1. Germline V gene data show CDR1 as LNHDA and CDR2 as SQIVND (reference sequence). CDR3 length equals 14 residues. With 5 bases clipped from V and 4 bases from J, the junction kept 7 bases outside the gene matches. This CDR3 reads CASSPDRVRETQYF. In DNA, the CDR3 is TGTGCCAGTAGTCCCGACAGGGTTCGAGAGACCCAGTACTTC.

The chain uses TRBV7-2 and TRBJ2-2, with 8 nucleotides matching TRBD2. Germline lookup yields CDR1 SGHTA and CDR2 FQGNSA. J gave up 4 bases and V 4 bases, and 2 bases lay outside the gene matches. The CDR3 sequence is 14 residues long. The CDR3 loop is CASSYGRATGELFF. CDR3 in DNA: TGTGCCAGCAGCTACGGGAGGGCCACCGGGGAGCTGTTTTTT.

The genes are TRBV28 and TRBJ2-1; D may be TRBD2 (5 bases). CDR3 size: 17 residues. The germline V gene encodes CDR1 MDHEN and CDR2 SYDVKM. Trimming removed 1 base from V and 0 bases from J, with 13 bases in between. The CDR3 DNA follows: TGTGCCAGCAGTTTATCGGACTCCCTTAGCTCCTACAATGAGCAGTTCTTC. It specifies CASSLSDSLSSYNEQFF.